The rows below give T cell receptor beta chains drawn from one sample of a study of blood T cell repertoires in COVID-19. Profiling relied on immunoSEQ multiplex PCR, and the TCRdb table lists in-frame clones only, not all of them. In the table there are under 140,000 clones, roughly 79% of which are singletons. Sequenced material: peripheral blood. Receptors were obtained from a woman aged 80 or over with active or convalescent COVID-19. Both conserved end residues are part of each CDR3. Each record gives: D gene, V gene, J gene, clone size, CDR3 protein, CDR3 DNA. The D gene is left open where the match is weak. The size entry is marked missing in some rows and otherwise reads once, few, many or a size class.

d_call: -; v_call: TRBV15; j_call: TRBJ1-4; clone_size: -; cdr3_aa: CATSRGGIPTNEKLFF; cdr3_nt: TGTGCCACCAGCAGAGGAGGGATTCCAACTAATGAAAAACTGTTTTTT
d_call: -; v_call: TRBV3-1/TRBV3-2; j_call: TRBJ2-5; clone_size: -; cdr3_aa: CASSLQPAWRVGTQYF; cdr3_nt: TGTGCCAGCAGCCTCCAACCGGCGTGGAGAGTGGGGACCCAGTACTTC
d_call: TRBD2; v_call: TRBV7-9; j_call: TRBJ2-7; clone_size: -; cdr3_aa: CASSSGLAGRYEQYF; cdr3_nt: TGTGCCAGCAGCTCAGGACTAGCGGGGCGCTACGAGCAGTACTTC
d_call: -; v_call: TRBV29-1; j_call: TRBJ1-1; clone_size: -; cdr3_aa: CSVEDNFEAFF; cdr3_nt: TGCAGCGTTGAAGATAACTTTGAAGCTTTCTTT
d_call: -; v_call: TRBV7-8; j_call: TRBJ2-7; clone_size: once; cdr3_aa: CASSLVLGGMGEQYF; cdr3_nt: TGTGCCAGCAGCTTAGTCTTAGGAGGGATGGGGGAGCAGTACTTC
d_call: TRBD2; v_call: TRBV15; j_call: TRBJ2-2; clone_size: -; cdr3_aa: CAAGRGDTGELFF; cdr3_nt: TGTGCCGCCGGGAGGGGCGACACCGGGGAGCTGTTTTTT
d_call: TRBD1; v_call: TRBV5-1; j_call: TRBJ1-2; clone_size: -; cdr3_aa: CASSLGGGNGYTF; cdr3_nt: TGCGCCAGCAGCTTAGGGGGCGGCAATGGCTACACCTTC
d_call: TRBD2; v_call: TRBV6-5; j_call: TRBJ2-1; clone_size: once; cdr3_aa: CASRRTSGIEQFF; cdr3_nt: TGTGCCAGCAGAAGGACTAGCGGGATTGAGCAGTTCTTC
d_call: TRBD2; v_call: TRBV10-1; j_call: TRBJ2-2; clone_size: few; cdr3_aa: CASSVWPSGRMGRVSGELFF; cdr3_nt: TGCGCCAGCAGTGTGTGGCCTAGCGGGCGAATGGGCCGAGTCTCCGGGGAGCTGTTTTTT
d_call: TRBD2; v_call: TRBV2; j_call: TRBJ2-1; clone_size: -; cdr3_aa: CASSPLAGGDHNEQFF; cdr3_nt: TGTGCCAGCAGTCCTTTAGCGGGAGGGGACCACAATGAGCAGTTCTTC
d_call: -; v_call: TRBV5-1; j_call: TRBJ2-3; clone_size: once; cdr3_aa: CASSSEGVGDTQYF; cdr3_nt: TGCGCCAGCAGCTCCGAGGGAGTGGGAGATACGCAGTATTTT
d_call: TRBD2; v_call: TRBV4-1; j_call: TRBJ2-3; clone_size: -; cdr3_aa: CASSQDETGGWTQYF; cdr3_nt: TGCGCCAGCAGCCAAGATGAAACCGGGGGGTGGACGCAGTATTTT
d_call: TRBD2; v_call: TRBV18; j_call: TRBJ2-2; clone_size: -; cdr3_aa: CASSLKLAGETGELFF; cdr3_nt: TGTGCCAGCTCACTCAAACTAGCGGGAGAAACCGGGGAGCTGTTTTTT
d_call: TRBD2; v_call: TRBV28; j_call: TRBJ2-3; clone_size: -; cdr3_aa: CASSLWGSGSSGTDTQYF; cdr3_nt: TGTGCCAGCAGTTTATGGGGGAGCGGGAGTTCAGGCACAGATACGCAGTATTTT
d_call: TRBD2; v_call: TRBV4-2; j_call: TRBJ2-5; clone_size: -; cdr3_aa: CASSQAGLAGVVGETQYF; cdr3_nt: TGTGCCAGCAGCCAAGCAGGGCTAGCGGGAGTAGTCGGAGAGACCCAGTACTTC
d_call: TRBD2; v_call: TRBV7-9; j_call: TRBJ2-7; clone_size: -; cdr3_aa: CASSPWTSGRAYEQYF; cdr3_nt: TGTGCCAGCAGCCCCTGGACTAGCGGGAGGGCCTACGAGCAGTACTTC
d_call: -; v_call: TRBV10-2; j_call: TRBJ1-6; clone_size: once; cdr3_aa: CASSAGERYNSPLHF; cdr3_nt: TGCGCCAGCAGTGCGGGGGAGAGATATAATTCACCCCTCCACTTT
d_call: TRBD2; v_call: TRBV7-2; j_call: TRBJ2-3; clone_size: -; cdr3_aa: CASSPTLGTSGTDTQYF; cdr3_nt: TGTGCCAGCAGCCCAACTCTAGGGACTAGCGGCACAGATACGCAGTATTTT
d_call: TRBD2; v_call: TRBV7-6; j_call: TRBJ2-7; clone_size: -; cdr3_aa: CASSLSGSPHEQYF; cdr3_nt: TGTGCCAGCAGCCTTAGCGGGAGTCCCCACGAGCAGTACTTC
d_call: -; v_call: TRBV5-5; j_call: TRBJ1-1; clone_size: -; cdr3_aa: CASSLDRNTEAFF; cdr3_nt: TGTGCCAGCAGCTTGGACAGGAACACTGAAGCTTTCTTT
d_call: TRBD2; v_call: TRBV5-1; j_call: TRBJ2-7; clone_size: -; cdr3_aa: CASSWVAGSYEQYF; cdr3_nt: TGCGCCAGCAGCTGGGTAGCGGGCTCCTACGAGCAGTACTTC
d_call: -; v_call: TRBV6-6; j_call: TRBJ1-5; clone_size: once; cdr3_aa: CASRTEYSNQPQHF; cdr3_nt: TGTGCCAGCAGAACAGAATATAGCAATCAGCCCCAGCATTTT
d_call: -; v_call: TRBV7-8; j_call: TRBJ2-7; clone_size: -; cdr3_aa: CASSSRTGRSYEQYF; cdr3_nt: TGTGCCAGCAGCTCACGTACAGGGAGATCCTACGAGCAGTACTTC
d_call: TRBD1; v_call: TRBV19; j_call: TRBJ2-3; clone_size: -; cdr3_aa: CASSVRTGGRTDTQYF; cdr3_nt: TGTGCCAGTAGTGTCAGGACAGGGGGCCGGACAGATACGCAGTATTTT
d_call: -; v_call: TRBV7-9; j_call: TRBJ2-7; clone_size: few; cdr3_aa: CASSRRDNYEQYF; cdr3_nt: TGTGCCAGCAGTCGCCGGGATAACTACGAGCAGTACTTC
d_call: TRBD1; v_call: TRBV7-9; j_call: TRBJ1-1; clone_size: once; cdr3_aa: CASDRGASTEAFF; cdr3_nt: TGTGCCAGCGACAGGGGGGCGAGCACTGAAGCTTTCTTT
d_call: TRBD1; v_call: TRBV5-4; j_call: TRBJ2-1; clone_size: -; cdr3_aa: CASSLGTGGDSSYNEQFF; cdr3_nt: TGTGCCAGCAGCCTGGGGACAGGGGGCGATAGCTCCTACAATGAGCAGTTCTTC
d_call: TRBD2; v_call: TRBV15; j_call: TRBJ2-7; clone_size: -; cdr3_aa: CATSPQRGGEQYF; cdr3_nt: TGTGCCACCAGCCCCCAGCGGGGGGGCGAGCAGTACTTC
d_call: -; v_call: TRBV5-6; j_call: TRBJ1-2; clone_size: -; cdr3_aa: CASTATELFFGYTF; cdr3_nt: TGTGCCAGCACGGCGACTGAGCTATTCTTTGGCTACACCTTC
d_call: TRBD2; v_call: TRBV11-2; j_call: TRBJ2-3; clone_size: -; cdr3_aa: CASSYPRGRAGRGTDTQYF; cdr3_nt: TGTGCCAGCAGCTACCCCCGGGGCCGTGCCGGGAGGGGCACAGATACGCAGTATTTT
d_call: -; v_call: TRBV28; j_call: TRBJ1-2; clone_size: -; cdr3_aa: CASSLGQQIYGYTF; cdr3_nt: TGTGCCAGCAGCCTTGGACAGCAGATCTATGGCTACACCTTC